This TCR beta chain was obtained from a study of T cell repertoires in cytomegalovirus infection. Study background: Researchers turned to recently identified HLA-C-restricted CMV epitopes as well as well-studied HLA-B-restricted ones. Indicated by public TCR beta signatures were CMV infection and matching HLA type.

CDR3 size: 15 residues. The germline gives CDR1 MDHEN, CDR2 SYDVKM. V shed 3 bases and J shed 1 base, with 12 bases lying between them. About this clonotype itself: Its antigen is unknown.

MiXCR, applied by TCRdb to the reads, yields one record per CDR3 protein. Of some 920,000 distinct CDR3 sequences detected, approximately 31% appear once; the ten largest clones hold 13%. The material was cultured CD8+ T cells from PBMCs, obtained from culture after CMV antigen stimulation. The source of this sequence is a human donor in good health (CMV status not recorded). Some clones in this sample may be carry-over from other donors' samples. The gene calls are TRBV28 and TRBJ1-1; D possibly corresponds to TRBD1 (5 bases). The CDR3 bases are TGTGCCAGCAGTTTCTTCCGGGGGTGGAACACTGAAGCTTTCTTT. This codes for CASSFFRGWNTEAFF.